A selection of T cell receptor beta chains follows, all from one sample in a study of blood T cell repertoires in COVID-19. The repertoire was sequenced with immunoSEQ multiplex PCR; TCRdb's copy has only in-frame clones and lacks some. The sample lists 300,000 to 350,000 clones, 88% seen once, with approximately 0.93% in the top ten. The sample was PBMCs or T cells enriched from blood (not recorded which). These receptors all come from a woman in her twenties or thirties who had been exposed to COVID-19. CDR3s include the opening cysteine and the closing phenylalanine or tryptophan. D genes are given only for firm matches. Clone size is stated in some rows and not others, as once, few, many or a class when expanded.

V gene,D gene,clone size,J gene,CDR3 DNA,CDR3 protein
TRBV9,TRBD1,few,TRBJ1-2,TGTGCCAGCAGCCAGGGACAGGGGGCGAGTGGCTACACCTTC,CASSQGQGASGYTF
TRBV28,-,-,TRBJ1-2,TGTGCCAGCACCCTCGAAACTGCCAACTATGGCTACACCTTC,CASTLETANYGYTF
TRBV19,TRBD2,-,TRBJ2-7,TGTGCCAGGACGACGTTCACGCGGGAGCGCCACGAGCAGTACTTC,CARTTFTRERHEQYF
TRBV15,-,-,TRBJ1-4,TGTGCCACCAGCAGAGGGGCCTATCCAACTAATGAAAAACTGTTTTTT,CATSRGAYPTNEKLFF
TRBV4-1,TRBD1,-,TRBJ1-1,TGCGCCAGCAGCCTTAATCCCGGGACAGGGGATACTGAAGCTTTCTTT,CASSLNPGTGDTEAFF
TRBV2,-,-,TRBJ2-3,TGTGCCAGCACCGCCCGGACAGTTCCCGCAGATACGCAGTATTTT,CASTARTVPADTQYF
TRBV27,TRBD2,once,TRBJ2-7,TGTGCCAGCAGTCCCCTCCCTGCTGTTAGCGGGAGTGGCAACGAGCAGTACTTC,CASSPLPAVSGSGNEQYF
TRBV3-1/TRBV3-2,TRBD2,few,TRBJ2-1,TGTGCCAGCAGCCAGGGGACTAGCGGGCCTCTACCCTACAATGAGCAGTTCTTC,CASSQGTSGPLPYNEQFF
TRBV9,TRBD1,-,TRBJ2-3,TGTGCCAGCAGCCAACAGGGGAGAAGCACAGATACGCAGTATTTT,CASSQQGRSTDTQYF
TRBV7-3,TRBD2,few,TRBJ2-1,TGTGCCAGCAGCCCGGGACTAGCGGGAGGGCCAGGCAATGAGCAGTTCTTC,CASSPGLAGGPGNEQFF
TRBV4-1,TRBD2,once,TRBJ2-3,TGCGCCAGCAGCCAAGAACCAACGGGAGGCGACACAGATACGCAGTATTTT,CASSQEPTGGDTDTQYF
TRBV7-3,-,-,TRBJ2-7,TGTGCCAGCAGCTTAAAGCCGGGGAGTCCCTACGAGCAGTACTTC,CASSLKPGSPYEQYF
TRBV9,-,-,TRBJ2-3,TGTGCCAGCAGCGCCCCCCCCGGGACTCGCACTAGCACAGATACGCAGTATTTT,CASSAPPGTRTSTDTQYF